These 6 T cell receptor beta chains came from one sample sequenced in a study of cytomegalovirus exposure and HLA in healthy donors. PCR was performed using 60 Vbeta and 13 Jbeta primers. TCRdb's copy holds only in-frame clones and misses some; the assay was immunoSEQ multiplex PCR. The data show approximately 190,000 clones, approximately 80% seen once. The sample comprised PBMCs. Receptors originate from a woman younger than 45 in good health and CMV-seropositive.

V and J are TRBV7-3 and TRBJ2-1; TRBD2 aligns across 11 bases. CDR3 length equals 15 residues. The V segment lost 5 bases and the J segment 3 bases; nucleotides outside the gene matches: 3. Per the germline V gene, CDR1 is SGHTA and CDR2 is FQGTGA. The CDR3 here is CASSPSGGSYNEQFF. DNA for the CDR3: TGTGCCAGCAGCCCTAGCGGGGGGAGCTACAATGAGCAGTTCTTC.

The chain employs TRBV7-2 and TRBJ2-1, with 9 bases identical to TRBD2. With V trimmed by 5 bases and J by 9 bases, 8 bases remained unmatched. The length of the CDR3 is 14 residues. Germline-derived CDR1 and CDR2 are SGHTA and FQGNSA. CDR3 nucleotide sequence: TGTGCCAGCAGCGGGGGGGGGACTAGCACTGAGCAGTTCTTC. This codes for CASSGGGTSTEQFF.

The count of this clone is one. The chain joins TRBV28 to TRBJ1-2; D may be TRBD1 (6 bases). There are 15 residues in the CDR3. Germline V lookup: CDR1 MDHEN, CDR2 SYDVKM. V lost 2 bases to trimming and J lost 4 bases, with 14 bases between them. As DNA, the CDR3 is TGTGCCAGCAGTTTAGGCCCGGGACAACCCTATGGCTACACCTTC. Its protein is CASSLGPGQPYGYTF.

The chain is built from TRBV9 and TRBJ2-5; 7 nucleotides agree with TRBD2. Germline CDR1 reads SGDLS; CDR2 reads YYNGEE. CDR3 size: 18 residues. V was clipped by 0 bases and J by 4 bases; unmatched bases: 15. The CDR3 region is CASSVGPLVWEGSETQYF. The CDR3 DNA sequence: TGTGCCAGCAGCGTAGGGCCCCTAGTGTGGGAGGGGTCAGAGACCCAGTACTTC.

About this clone itself: The sample holds other DNA sequences that translate to the same CDR3. J is TRBJ1-1 and V is TRBV30; no firm D call. Germline CDR1 GTSNPN, CDR2 SVGIG (reference sequence). Between the trimmed V and J ends, which lost 0 bases and 3 bases, there was a span of 5 bases. The CDR3 runs 12 residues. The CDR3 is CAWSVSDTEAFF. The CDR3, as DNA: TGTGCCTGGAGTGTAAGCGACACTGAAGCTTTCTTT.

The chain recombines TRBV6-6 with TRBJ1-4; TRBD1 aligns across 8 bases. Germline CDR1 reads MNHNY; CDR2 reads SVGAGI (reference sequence). The CDR3 contains 15 residues. V was pared by 4 bases and J by 11 bases, with 12 bases of the junction left unmatched. In DNA form, the CDR3 reads TGTGCCAGCAGTTCCCGACAGGGGAATAATGGGAAACTGTTTTTT. It encodes CASSSRQGNNGKLFF.